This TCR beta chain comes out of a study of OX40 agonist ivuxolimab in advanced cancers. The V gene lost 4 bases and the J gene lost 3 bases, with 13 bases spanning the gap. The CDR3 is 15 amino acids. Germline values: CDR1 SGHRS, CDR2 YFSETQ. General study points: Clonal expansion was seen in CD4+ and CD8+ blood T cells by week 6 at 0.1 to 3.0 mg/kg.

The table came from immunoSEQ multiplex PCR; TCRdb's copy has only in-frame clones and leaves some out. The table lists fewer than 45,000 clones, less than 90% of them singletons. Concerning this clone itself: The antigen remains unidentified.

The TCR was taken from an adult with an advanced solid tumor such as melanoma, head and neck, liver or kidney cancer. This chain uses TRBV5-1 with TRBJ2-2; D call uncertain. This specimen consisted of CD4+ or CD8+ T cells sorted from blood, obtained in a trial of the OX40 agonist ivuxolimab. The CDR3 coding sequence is TGCGCCAGCAGCCCGATCGGGCCCTACACCGGGGAGCTGTTTTTT. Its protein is CASSPIGPYTGELFF. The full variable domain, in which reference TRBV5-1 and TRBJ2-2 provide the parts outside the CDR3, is KAGVTQTPRYLIKTRGQQVTLSCSPISGHRSVSWYQQTPGQGLQFLFEYFSETQRNKGNFPGRFSGRQFSNSRSEMNVSTLELGDSALYLCASSPIGPYTGELFFGEGSRLTVL.